These T cell receptor beta chains were read from a single sample in a study of CD8+ T cells in alopecia areata. Here immunoSEQ multiplex PCR was the method, and the copy in TCRdb shows in-frame clones only, minus some. Of about 190,000 clones in the sample, 45% to 75% were seen once. Sequencing was performed on CD4+ T cells sorted from blood, taken at week 4, from a patient treated with tofacitinib. Every receptor here comes from a human donor with alopecia areata. CDR3s include the opening cysteine and the closing phenylalanine or tryptophan. A D gene is named only where the DNA matches it firmly. Clone size is stated in some rows and not others, as once, few, many or a class when expanded.

J,D,size,V,CDR3,DNA
TRBJ1-1,.,.,TRBV6-5,CASRRVTNTEAFF,TGTGCCAGCCGAAGGGTGACGAACACTGAAGCTTTCTTT
TRBJ2-7,.,once,TRBV30,CAWSPRILTAGEQYF,TGTGCCTGGAGTCCCCGGATACTCACGGCGGGCGAGCAGTACTTC
TRBJ2-7,TRBD2,few,TRBV7-2,CASSPMGASGDYEQYF,TGTGCCAGCAGCCCTATGGGTGCTAGCGGAGACTACGAGCAGTACTTC
TRBJ1-5,.,few,TRBV7-7,CASSLVWGGTQHF,TGTGCTAGCAGCTTAGTGTGGGGGGGGACCCAGCATTTT
TRBJ2-3,.,.,TRBV2,CATSNDRRTDTQYF,TGTGCCACGTCGAATGACAGGAGAACAGATACGCAGTATTTT
TRBJ2-1,.,.,TRBV15,CATSRDLSGAYNEQFF,TGTGCCACCAGCAGAGATCTAAGCGGAGCCTACAATGAGCAGTTCTTC
TRBJ2-7,.,few,TRBV21-1,CASSAKEQYF,TGTGCCAGCAGCGCTAAGGAGCAGTACTTC
TRBJ1-1,.,.,TRBV4-3,CASSQVSRTSEAFF,TGCGCCAGCAGCCAAGTAAGTCGGACCTCTGAAGCTTTCTTT
TRBJ2-3,TRBD2,.,TRBV9,CASSMAAGRAGTDTQYF,TGTGCCAGCAGTATGGCAGCAGGGAGGGCCGGTACAGATACGCAGTATTTT
TRBJ1-1,TRBD1,.,TRBV29-1,CSVELRQGMNTEAFF,TGCAGCGTTGAACTAAGACAGGGGATGAACACTGAAGCTTTCTTT
TRBJ1-2,.,.,TRBV29-1,CSVMGTGYGYTF,TGCAGCGTTATGGGGACGGGGTATGGCTACACCTTC
TRBJ2-4,.,few,TRBV30,CAWSVVNSLAKNIQYF,TGTGCCTGGAGTGTCGTAAACTCCTTAGCCAAAAACATTCAGTACTTC
TRBJ2-1,TRBD2,.,TRBV11-2,CASSLAGLLYNEQFF,TGTGCCAGCAGCTTGGCGGGACTACTTTACAATGAGCAGTTCTTC
TRBJ2-3,.,.,TRBV29-1,CSARAGYTDTQYF,TGCAGCGCGAGGGCGGGCTACACAGATACGCAGTATTTT
TRBJ1-1,.,.,TRBV29-1,CSASTAEAFF,TGCAGCGCCTCGACAGCTGAAGCTTTCTTT
TRBJ1-3,.,.,TRBV4-1,CASSQRQLSSGNTIYF,TGCGCCAGCAGCCAGCGACAGTTGAGCTCTGGAAACACCATATATTTT
TRBJ1-5,TRBD1,.,TRBV28,CASSPVTGGHQPQHF,TGTGCCAGCAGCCCCGTTACAGGGGGCCATCAGCCCCAGCATTTT
TRBJ2-5,.,.,TRBV9,CASSSPGDRLYF,TGTGCCAGCAGCTCCCCGGGAGACCGTCTGTACTTC
TRBJ2-1,.,once,TRBV6-5,CASSNVGVRNEQFF,TGTGCCAGCAGTAATGTGGGGGTAAGGAATGAGCAGTTCTTC
TRBJ2-1,TRBD2,few,TRBV25-1,CASSPLSGTNNEQFF,TGTGCCAGCAGTCCCCTTAGCGGGACTAACAATGAGCAGTTCTTC
TRBJ1-1,TRBD1,.,TRBV4-1,CASSRLTGTANTEAFF,TGCGCCAGCAGCCGATTAACCGGGACAGCGAACACTGAAGCTTTCTTT
TRBJ2-1,.,.,TRBV25-1,CASSDRAELGQQFF,TGTGCCAGCAGTGATAGGGCCGAGCTAGGGCAGCAGTTCTTC
TRBJ1-3,.,.,TRBV5-1,CASSLDPGLTGNTIYF,TGCGCCAGCAGCTTGGATCCGGGTCTGACGGGAAACACCATATATTTT
TRBJ1-4,.,once,TRBV5-1,CASSLEIYEKLFF,TGCGCCAGCAGCTTGGAGATCTATGAAAAACTGTTTTTT
TRBJ2-3,TRBD2,.,TRBV6-5,CASSVAGGTDTQYF,TGTGCCAGCAGTGTAGCGGGGGGCACAGATACGCAGTATTTT
TRBJ2-7,TRBD1,.,TRBV30,CAWSAGQDFYEQYF,TGTGCCTGGAGTGCAGGACAGGACTTCTACGAGCAGTACTTC
TRBJ1-1,.,.,TRBV25-1,CASIRREAFF,TGTGCCAGCATTCGACGAGAAGCTTTCTTT
TRBJ2-5,TRBD1,.,TRBV29-1,CSAGPTGLETQYF,TGCAGCGCCGGCCCGACAGGGTTAGAGACCCAGTACTTC